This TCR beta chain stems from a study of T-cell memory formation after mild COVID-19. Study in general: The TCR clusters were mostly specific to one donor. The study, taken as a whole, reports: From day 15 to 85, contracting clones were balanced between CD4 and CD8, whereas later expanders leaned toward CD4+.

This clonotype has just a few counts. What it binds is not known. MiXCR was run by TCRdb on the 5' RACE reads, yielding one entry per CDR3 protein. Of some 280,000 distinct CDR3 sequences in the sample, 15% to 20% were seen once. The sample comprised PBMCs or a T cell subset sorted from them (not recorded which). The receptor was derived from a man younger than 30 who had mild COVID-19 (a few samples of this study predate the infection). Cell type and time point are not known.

The CDR3 sequence: CASSGRGPDTQYF. For the CDR3, the DNA is TGCGCCAGCAGTGGTAGGGGTCCAGATACGCAGTATTTT. The chain links TRBV10-1 to TRBJ2-3; possibly TRBD1 for D (5 bases). The V and J ends lost 4 bases and 4 bases respectively, with 9 bases between them. The CDR3 covers 13 residues. Per the germline V gene, CDR1 is WNHNN and CDR2 is SYGVQD (reference sequence).